These T cell receptor beta chains were read from a single sample in a study of shared clonotypes between healthy human individuals. Some clones are missing from TCRdb's copy, which holds only in-frame ones; the method was immunoSEQ multiplex PCR. The table lists roughly 850,000 clones, about 96% of them singletons. The specimen was naive CD8+ T cells sorted from blood. The receptors shown here come from a man aged 25 to 45 in good health. CDR3s include the opening cysteine and the closing phenylalanine or tryptophan. D genes are given only for firm matches. The size entry is marked missing in some rows and otherwise reads once, few, many or a size class.

d_call	j_call	cdr3_length	v_call	clone_size	cdr3_nt	cdr3_aa
TRBD1	TRBJ1-2	16	TRBV10-3	.	TGTGCCATCACCGAGACAGAGGACAGGGAGTTGGATGGCTACACCTTC	CAITETEDRELDGYTF
.	TRBJ1-4	16	TRBV25-1	.	TGTGCCAGCAGTGAATATCTTGGCGCGGATAGCGAAAAACTGTTTTTT	CASSEYLGADSEKLFF
TRBD2	TRBJ2-7	14	TRBV19	.	TGTGCCAGTAGTCCAGGACTAGCGATCTACGAGCAGTACTTC	CASSPGLAIYEQYF
.	TRBJ2-7	12	TRBV28	once	TGTGCCAGCAGCCGAGGGGCCTACGAGCAGTACTTC	CASSRGAYEQYF
.	TRBJ1-1	15	TRBV7-9	.	TGTGCCAGCAGCTCATTAGGCATCATGAACACTGAAGCTTTCTTT	CASSSLGIMNTEAFF
.	TRBJ2-2	12	TRBV2	.	TGTGCCAGCAGACCTAGGGGCGGGGAGCTGTTTTTT	CASRPRGGELFF
.	TRBJ2-1	11	TRBV20-1	.	TGCAGCGTCGAAAAGGGCACTGAGCAGTTCTTC	CSVEKGTEQFF
TRBD1	TRBJ2-3	15	TRBV15	.	TGTGCCACCAGCATTAAGGACAGGGACACAGATACGCAGTATTTT	CATSIKDRDTDTQYF
.	TRBJ2-2	16	TRBV4-1	few	TGCGCCAGCAGCCAAGTAACGGGCTCGAACACCGGGGAGCTGTTTTTT	CASSQVTGSNTGELFF
.	TRBJ2-1	15	TRBV7-9	.	TGTGCCAGCAGCTACACCAGGACTTCGCCTAATGAGCAGTTCTTC	CASSYTRTSPNEQFF
.	TRBJ2-1	14	TRBV27	.	TGTGCCAGCAGTGGTCGGAACAATTACAATGAGCAGTTCTTC	CASSGRNNYNEQFF
.	TRBJ2-3	19	TRBV7-2	once	TGTGCCAGCAGCTTAGAGATGGCCCTCGGTACTTCTCAGCGGGATACGCAGTATTTT	CASSLEMALGTSQRDTQYF
.	TRBJ1-2	16	TRBV14	few	TGTGCCAGCAGCCAAGATATAGGGACGACTAACTATGGCTACACCTTC	CASSQDIGTTNYGYTF
.	TRBJ2-3	13	TRBV30	.	TGTGCCTGGAGTGTAGGCCCCACAGATACGCAGTATTTT	CAWSVGPTDTQYF
.	TRBJ1-1	14	TRBV28	.	TGTGCCAGCAGTTTATCCCAGGAGAACACTGAAGCTTTCTTT	CASSLSQENTEAFF
TRBD2	TRBJ2-7	14	TRBV27	.	TGTGCCAGCATAAGCGGGGGGCGCTTCAACGAGCAGTACTTC	CASISGGRFNEQYF
.	TRBJ2-5	14	TRBV4-1	once	TGCGCCAGCAGCCAACTGCAGGGTCCGGAGACCCAGTACTTC	CASSQLQGPETQYF
.	TRBJ2-3	18	TRBV4-2	.	TGTGCCAGCAGCCAAGGAAGCAGGAGGGGGGGCAGCACAGATACGCAGTATTTT	CASSQGSRRGGSTDTQYF
.	TRBJ2-5	15	TRBV9	.	TGTGCCAGCAGTCCAGGGGCCCTGGGGAGGGAGACCCAGTACTTC	CASSPGALGRETQYF
TRBD1	TRBJ1-2	18	TRBV14	.	TGTGCCAGCAGCCTTGTCACCCGGGACAGGGTAGCTAACTATGGCTACACCTTC	CASSLVTRDRVANYGYTF
TRBD2	TRBJ2-7	15	TRBV6-6	.	TGTGCCAGCAGGCCAACTAGCGGGAGGGCCCACGAGCAGTACTTC	CASRPTSGRAHEQYF
.	TRBJ2-1	15	TRBV28	.	TGTGCCAGCAGCCCGGACCGGAGCTCCTACAATGAGCAGTTCTTC	CASSPDRSSYNEQFF
TRBD1	TRBJ2-6	17	TRBV2	.	TGTGCCAGCAGAGTCGACAGGGACCTCTCTGGGGCCAACGTCCTGACTTTC	CASRVDRDLSGANVLTF
.	TRBJ2-7	16	TRBV7-9	.	TGTGCCAGCAGCTTAGGCTTGGGGAGCAGGGACTACGAGCAGTACTTC	CASSLGLGSRDYEQYF
.	TRBJ2-2	22	TRBV13	.	TGTGCCAGCAGCTTTAGCCCCGGGACAGGGTTTCTAGCGGGAGTTTCCACCGGGGAGCTGTTTTTT	CASSFSPGTGFLAGVSTGELFF
.	TRBJ1-2	15	TRBV12-5	once	TGTGCTAGTGGTATCGACGGGACTCCTGGGGATGGCTACACCTTC	CASGIDGTPGDGYTF
TRBD1	TRBJ2-7	12	TRBV29-1	.	TGCAGCGTTGAAGTTCGGTCGGGACAGGAGGTCTTC	CSVEVRSGQEVF
.	TRBJ2-1	10	TRBV29-1	.	TGCAGCGGAGAGGGATATGAGCAGTTCTTC	CSGEGYEQFF
TRBD1	TRBJ2-5	15	TRBV18	.	TGTGCCAGCTCTCCCGGACAGGGCCTCCAAGAGACCCAGTACTTC	CASSPGQGLQETQYF
.	TRBJ2-5	14	TRBV28	.	TGTGCCAGCAGTCCAACTAGCAATGAAGAGACCCAGTACTTC	CASSPTSNEETQYF
.	TRBJ1-1	17	TRBV9	.	TGTGCCAGCAGCGTCCCGGAGGGGCGGCTCTTGAACACTGAAGCTTTCTTT	CASSVPEGRLLNTEAFF
.	TRBJ2-7	12	TRBV6-5	.	TGTGCCAGCAGTTACGGGAGCTCCGAGCAGTACTTC	CASSYGSSEQYF
.	TRBJ2-5	15	TRBV27	.	TGTGCCAGCAGTTTGAACGCCGGGGTCCAAGAGACCCAGTACTTC	CASSLNAGVQETQYF
.	TRBJ1-1	17	TRBV5-5	.	TGTGCCAGCAGCTTGGAGGCAGGGGCCTTAGAGGTCACTGAAGCTTTCTTT	CASSLEAGALEVTEAFF
.	TRBJ1-4	12	TRBV7-9	.	TGTGCCAGCAGCCAGACAGATGCAAAACTGTTTTTT	CASSQTDAKLFF
TRBD1	TRBJ2-5	15	TRBV7-8	.	TGTGCCAGCAGCTTAGTCTGGGACAGTCAAGAGACCCAGTACTTC	CASSLVWDSQETQYF
.	TRBJ2-4	15	TRBV2	.	TGTGCCAGCAGTGTGCAAACGGGCCACAAAAACATTCAGTACTTC	CASSVQTGHKNIQYF
TRBD2	TRBJ2-7	17	TRBV7-8	few	TGTGCCAGCAGCCTCGGGGTGGCGGGAGAGAGGACCTACGAGCAGTACTTC	CASSLGVAGERTYEQYF
.	TRBJ2-1	13	TRBV6-5	.	TGTGCCAGCAGTTACTCGAGCTACAATGAGCAGTTCTTC	CASSYSSYNEQFF
TRBD2	TRBJ2-3	16	TRBV28	.	TGTGCCAGCAGTTTAATAGCGGGAGGGCCAGCAGATACGCAGTATTTT	CASSLIAGGPADTQYF
.	TRBJ2-5	16	TRBV10-2	.	TGCGCCAGCAGTGATCCTACAAGACTAGTCAAAGAGACCCAGTACTTC	CASSDPTRLVKETQYF
.	TRBJ2-5	13	TRBV18	.	TGTGCCAGCTCCGACAGCGACTCAGGGACCCAGTACTTC	CASSDSDSGTQYF
.	TRBJ2-5	17	TRBV2	.	TGTGCCAGCAGTGGAAATAAAGAGGACTTCCCGAGAGAGACCCAGTACTTC	CASSGNKEDFPRETQYF
.	TRBJ2-7	12	TRBV6-6	.	TGTGCCAGCAGTTACTCACTAGTCGAGCAGTACTTC	CASSYSLVEQYF